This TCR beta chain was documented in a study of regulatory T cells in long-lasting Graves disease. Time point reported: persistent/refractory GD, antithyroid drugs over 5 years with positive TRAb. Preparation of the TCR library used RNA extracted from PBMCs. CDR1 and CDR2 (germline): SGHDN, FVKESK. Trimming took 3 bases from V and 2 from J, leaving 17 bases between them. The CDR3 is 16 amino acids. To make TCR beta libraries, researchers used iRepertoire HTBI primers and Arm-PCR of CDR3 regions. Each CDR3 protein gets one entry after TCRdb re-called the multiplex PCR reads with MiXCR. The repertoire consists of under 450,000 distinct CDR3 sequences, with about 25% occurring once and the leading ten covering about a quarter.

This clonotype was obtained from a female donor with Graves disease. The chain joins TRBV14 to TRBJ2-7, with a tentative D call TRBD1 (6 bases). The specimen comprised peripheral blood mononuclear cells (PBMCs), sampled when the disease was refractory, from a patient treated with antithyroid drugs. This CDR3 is CASSQTGDTGTYEQYF. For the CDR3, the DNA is TGTGCCAGCAGCCAGACCGGGGACACTGGGACCTACGAGCAGTACTTC.